Below are 32 T cell receptor beta chains sequenced from a single sample in a study of beta chain features in type 1 diabetes. Expressed TCRB transcripts were sequenced because the entire RNA isolate underwent reverse transcription. Profiling relied on immunoSEQ multiplex PCR, and the TCRdb table lists in-frame clones only, not all of them. Found here are 310,000 or so clones, less than 10% of them singletons; the top ten hold under 0.5%. The sequencing sample was made of central memory CD4+ T cells from blood. The receptors shown here come from a woman aged 18-35 years in good health.

The chain has TRBV7-2 and TRBJ1-5; weak D call: TRBD1 (5 bases). CDR1 and CDR2 (germline): SGHTA, FQGNSA. This CDR3 contains 15 residues. V lost 5 bases and J lost 5, with 16 bases in between. The CDR3 is CASSPSIGGDQPQHF. The DNA for the CDR3 is TGTGCCAGCAGCCCGAGCATCGGGGGGGATCAGCCCCAGCATTTT.

Ten or more counts support this clone. The rearrangement uses TRBV21-1 and TRBJ2-5. TRBV21-1 is a pseudogene. The CDR3 is made up of 14 amino acids. CDR3 in DNA: TGTGCCAGCAGCAAAGATTGGAAACAAGAGACCCAGTACTTC. Amino acid sequence: CASSKDWKQETQYF.

The chain carries TRBV10-3 and TRBJ2-2; 8 bases align to TRBD2. Germline V gives CDR1 ENHRY, CDR2 SYGVKD. V shed 4 bases and J 7 bases; nucleotides not matched to a gene: 11. The CDR3 consists of 16 residues. This chain's CDR3 is CAISASGTSRIGELFF. As DNA, the CDR3 is TGTGCCATCAGTGCGTCCGGGACTAGTAGGATCGGGGAGCTGTTTTTT.

This clone was observed a handful of times. This rearrangement joins TRBV11-2 to TRBJ2-3; tentatively, D is TRBD1 or TRBD2 (5 bases each). CDR1 is SGHAT, CDR2 FQNNGV, per germline. This CDR3 has 16 residues. Trimming removed 3 bases at V and 0 bases at J, with 13 bases between. The CDR3 coding sequence is TGTGCCAGCAGCTTGGGCGGGCAGGGAAGCACAGATACGCAGTATTTT. Protein sequence: CASSLGGQGSTDTQYF.

This clone showed up just a few times. The chain recombines TRBV28 with TRBJ1-5; no reliable D call. The CDR3 consists of 14 residues. Germline loops: CDR1 MDHEN, CDR2 SYDVKM. Between the trimmed V and J ends, which lost 5 bases and 7 bases, there was a span of 15 bases. This CDR3 reads CASSPRSLGQPQHF. CDR3 nucleotides: TGTGCCAGCAGTCCCCGGAGCCTGGGCCAGCCCCAGCATTTT. The variable domain in full, with the rest retrieved from reference TRBV28 and TRBJ1-5, is DVKVTQSSRYLVKRTGEKVFLECVQDMDHENMFWYRQDPGLGLRLIYFSYDVKMKEKGDIPEGYSVSREKKERFSLILESASTNQTSMYLCASSPRSLGQPQHFGDGTRLSIL.

This clone was observed a handful of times. Other nucleotide sequences from this sample produce the same CDR3. J is TRBJ2-1 and V is TRBV4-2, with D maybe TRBD2 (6 bases). Trimming stripped 8 bases from V and 5 bases from J, with 16 bases between. Per germline, CDR1 LGHNA and CDR2 YNFKEQ. The CDR3 runs to 14 residues. The CDR3 DNA sequence: TGTGCCAGCGGTCCGGGAGTGGGGGACAATGAGCAGTTCTTC. Translating it yields CASGPGVGDNEQFF.

This clone was seen only a few times. CDR3: CAISNDDGPEKLFF. The CDR3, as DNA: TGTGCCATCAGTAACGACGACGGGCCTGAAAAACTGTTTTTT. The V gene is TRBV10-3, the J gene TRBJ1-4, with D uncertain. This CDR3 comprises 14 residues. The V end was cut by 5 bases, the J end by 7 bases, with 14 bases between. Germline V CDR1 and CDR2: ENHRY, SYGVKD.

In its sample, this clone was seen many times. The gene calls are TRBV5-8 and TRBJ2-1; maybe TRBD2 (6 bases). This CDR3 spans 15 amino acids. Deletions cut 6 bases from V and 8 bases from J, with 21 bases between. Per the germline V gene, CDR1 is SGHTS and CDR2 is YDEGEE. The DNA of the CDR3 is TGTGCCAGCACACCCGGGAGTAGCTCGTTATATGAGCAGTTCTTC. It specifies CASTPGSSSLYEQFF.

CDR3 coding DNA: TGTGCCACGCGGGACGCACGTCGAGTTGTGACCCAGTACTTC. Protein product: CATRDARRVVTQYF. The V and J genes are TRBV10-3 and TRBJ2-5; maybe TRBD2 (6 bases). The CDR3 loop spans 14 amino acids. V gave up 10 bases and J gave up 7 bases, with 22 bases separating them. Germline values: CDR1 ENHRY, CDR2 SYGVKD.

In this sample, this clone turned up a few times. The V and J genes are TRBV25-1 and TRBJ1-1, with D unresolved. The germline V gene has CDR1 MGHDK and CDR2 SYGVNS. The germline V and J ends were trimmed by 3 bases and 4 bases, with 12 bases remaining between them. The CDR3 spans 14 residues. This CDR3 reads CASSDLEPSTEAFF. Written as DNA, the CDR3 is TGTGCCAGCAGTGATTTAGAACCGAGCACTGAAGCTTTCTTT.

This clone was seen only a few times. CDR3 in amino acids: CASSQVISGPVGSYEQYF. The CDR3 DNA sequence: TGTGCCAGCAGCCAAGTTATTTCCGGGCCAGTCGGATCCTACGAGCAGTACTTC. The J gene is TRBJ2-7, the V gene TRBV4-2; D call uncertain. This CDR3 region has 18 residues. V gave up 1 base and J gave up 1 base, with 20 bases separating them. Germline loops: CDR1 LGHNA, CDR2 YNFKEQ.

This clone was observed a few times. The chain links TRBV15 to TRBJ2-1; unclear D gene. The CDR3 runs 16 residues. V lost 3 bases and J lost 0, with 12 bases in between. CDR1 is LNHNV and CDR2 is YYDKDF in the germline V gene (reference sequence). CDR3 nucleotide sequence: TGTGCCACCAGCAGGGCCCCTTTGAGCTCCTACAATGAGCAGTTCTTC. This encodes CATSRAPLSSYNEQFF. The full variable domain, its missing parts supplied by reference TRBV15 and TRBJ2-1, is DAMVIQNPRYQVTQFGKPVTLSCSQTLNHNVMYWYQQKSSQAPKLLFHYYDKDFNNEADTPDNFQSRRPNTSFCFLDIRSPGLGDTAMYLCATSRAPLSSYNEQFFGPGTRLTVL.

Only a few counts were recorded for this clone. The CDR3 DNA sequence: TGTGCCAGCAGTTCCACAGCCAGGGGGAACACCGGGGAGCTGTTTTTT. It specifies CASSSTARGNTGELFF. V usage is TRBV6-5 and J usage is TRBJ2-2; a possible D gene is TRBD1 (6 bases). V was trimmed by 4 bases and J by 1 base, leaving 13 bases between them. This CDR3 has 16 amino acids. Germline-derived CDR1 and CDR2 are MNHEY and SVGAGI.

This clone was picked up a small number of times. V and J are TRBV15 and TRBJ2-3; 7 bases match TRBD1. V shed 2 bases, J shed 5 bases, and the junction held 10 bases outside the gene matches. Germline CDR1 LNHNV, CDR2 YYDKDF (reference sequence). CDR3 length equals 16 residues. CDR3 in amino acids: CATSRQKTGMGDTQYF. The CDR3, as DNA: TGTGCCACCAGCAGACAGAAGACAGGGATGGGAGATACGCAGTATTTT.

This clone was picked up a small number of times. The rearrangement uses TRBV7-9 and TRBJ2-7; 9 bases agree with TRBD2. The V gene's germline CDR1 is SEHNR and CDR2 FQNEAQ (reference sequence). The trim removed 5 bases at V and 0 bases at J, leaving 8 bases unmatched. This CDR3 comprises 16 residues. The CDR3 bases are TGTGCCAGCAGCCCCTTAGCGGGAGTGATCTCCTACGAGCAGTACTTC. Its protein product is CASSPLAGVISYEQYF.

This clone was seen repeatedly, ten times or more. The rearrangement joins TRBV7-9 to TRBJ2-7; a weak D match, TRBD2 (6 bases). V lost 8 bases and J lost 6, with 17 bases in between. Germline CDR1 is SEHNR and CDR2 is FQNEAQ (reference sequence). The CDR3 length is 13 residues. Written as DNA, the CDR3 is TGTGCCAGCGGTATGGACTATGGGAGCGAGCAGTACTTC. The encoded protein is CASGMDYGSEQYF.

In this sample, this clone turned up a few times. The chain employs TRBV28 and TRBJ2-1, with TRBD1 identical over 8 bases. J was trimmed by 0 bases and V by 10 bases; bases with no gene match: 11. CDR1 is MDHEN, CDR2 SYDVKM, per germline. This CDR3 comprises 16 residues. CDR3 amino acids: CATNQGAMSSYNEQFF. CDR3 DNA sequence: TGTGCCACGAACCAGGGGGCCATGAGCTCCTACAATGAGCAGTTCTTC.

V usage is TRBV11-2 and J usage is TRBJ1-5, with 10 bases matching TRBD1. Germline CDR1 and CDR2: SGHAT and FQNNGV. This CDR3 region has 14 residues. V was clipped by 6 bases and J by 5 bases; unmatched bases: 4. The CDR3 DNA reads TGTGCCAGCAGTCAGGGGACAGGGGATCAGCCCCAGCATTTT. This translates into CASSQGTGDQPQHF. Supplemented by reference TRBV11-2 and TRBJ1-5, the full variable domain reads EAGVAQSPRYKIIEKRQSVAFWCNPISGHATLYWYQQILGQGPKLLIQFQNNGVVDDSQLPKDRFSAERLKGVDSTLKIQPAKLEDSAVYLCASSQGTGDQPQHFGDGTRLSIL.

Of note for this clone: The same CDR3 also results from other DNA sequences found in this sample. The rearrangement uses TRBV9 and TRBJ2-2, with 7 bases aligning to TRBD2. The CDR3 has 15 residues. Germline V gene sequence: CDR1 SGDLS, CDR2 YYNGEE. V lost 0 bases, J lost 2 bases, and 1 base stayed unmatched. For the CDR3, the DNA is TGTGCCAGCAGCGTAGGGGGACTAAACACCGGGGAGCTGTTTTTT. It yields the protein CASSVGGLNTGELFF.

This clone occurred a few times. The chain combines TRBV10-3 with TRBJ2-5; 7 bases agree with TRBD2. Losses at the gene ends were 6 bases for V and 1 base for J; bases not matched to a gene: 5. This CDR3 has 14 residues. Germline CDR1 ENHRY, CDR2 SYGVKD. CDR3 sequence reads: CAISPGTTQETQYF. CDR3 nucleotides: TGTGCCATCAGCCCGGGGACTACCCAAGAGACCCAGTACTTC.

This clone was seen only a few times. The chain is built from TRBV6-5 and TRBJ1-1, with D possibly TRBD1 on 6 matching bases. V lost 0 bases to trimming and J lost 1 base, with 12 bases between them. CDR3 length: 16 residues. Per the germline V gene, CDR1 is MNHEY and CDR2 is SVGAGI. Here the CDR3 DNA reads TGTGCCAGCAGTTACTCGAGTCGGGGGCAGAACACTGAAGCTTTCTTT. Its protein is CASSYSSRGQNTEAFF.

This clone turned up a few times. A single base is all that separates this from a far larger clone, so a read error is likely. This chain uses TRBV6-1 with TRBJ2-1; D is unresolved. Germline V lookup: CDR1 MNHNS, CDR2 SASEGT. The length of the CDR3 is 11 residues. V lost 5 bases and J 5 bases, leaving 4 bases between the germline ends. The CDR3 loop is CASSSHNEQFF. CDR3 nucleotide sequence: TGTGCCAGCAGTTCCCACAATGAGCAGTTCTTC.

The gene calls are TRBV14 and TRBJ2-5, with TRBD1 identical over 7 bases. The CDR3 runs 15 residues. V shed 4 bases and J 1 base; nucleotides not matched to a gene: 6. Germline-derived CDR1 and CDR2 are SGHDN and FVKESK. The CDR3 DNA reads as TGTGCCAGCAGCCGGAACCGGGACAGCCAAGAGACCCAGTACTTC. Its protein is CASSRNRDSQETQYF.

A word on this clone: At one end the junction does not follow the germline gene, possibly because of a read error. The chain employs TRBV29-1 and TRBJ2-6; D call uncertain. CDR3 length: 14 residues. Germline V gene lookup returns CDR1 SQVTM and CDR2 ANQGSEA. The CDR3 coding sequence is TGCAGCGCTGAAGATTCCCCTGGGGCCAACGTCCTGACTTTC. Translated: CSAEDSPGANVLTF.

The chain recombines TRBV28 with TRBJ2-6; D not resolved. Germline V lookup: CDR1 MDHEN, CDR2 SYDVKM. With 3 bases removed from V and 4 bases from J, the gap between germline ends came to 13 bases. This CDR3 has 16 residues. DNA for the CDR3: TGTGCCAGCAGTTTGGTCCCCTCCGGGGGGGCCAACGTCCTGACTTTC. It codes for CASSLVPSGGANVLTF.

The rearrangement uses TRBV21-1 and TRBJ2-5; TRBD2, as called in the table, went unchecked against the DNA. TRBV21-1 has pseudogene status. The CDR3 sequence is 12 residues long. In nucleotides, the CDR3 is TGTGCCAGCAGCGGGAGGAAGGAGACCCAGTACTTC. Translated, it gives CASSGRKETQYF.

The V call is TRBV25-1, the J call TRBJ1-1, with 8 bases fitting TRBD1. Germline V gene data show CDR1 as MGHDK and CDR2 as SYGVNS. V was pared by 3 bases and J by 8 bases, with 5 bases of the junction left unmatched. CDR3 length: 13 amino acids. Written as DNA, the CDR3 is TGTGCCAGCAGTGACGACAGGGGAATCGAAGCTTTCTTT. This gives the protein CASSDDRGIEAFF. The whole variable domain, remainder taken from reference TRBV25-1 and TRBJ1-1, is EADIYQTPRYLVIGTGKKITLECSQTMGHDKMYWYQQDPGMELHLIHYSYGVNSTEKGDLSSESTVSRIRTEHFPLTLESARPSHTSQYLCASSDDRGIEAFFGQGTRLTVV.

The V gene is TRBV7-3, the J gene TRBJ2-3, with TRBD1 matching 11 bases. CDR3 length equals 15 residues. CDR1 SGHTA and CDR2 FQGTGA come from the germline V gene. V lost 5 bases and J lost 4; bases outside the gene matches: 5. The CDR3 bases are TGTGCCAGCAGCCGAGGACAGGGGGCGGCAGATACGCAGTATTTT. Residues: CASSRGQGAADTQYF. Filled out from reference TRBV7-3 and TRBJ2-3, the complete variable domain reads GAGVSQTPSNKVTEKGKYVELRCDPISGHTALYWYRQSLGQGPEFLIYFQGTGAADDSGLPNDRFFAVRPEGSVSTLKIQRTERGDSAVYLCASSRGQGAADTQYFGPGTRLTVL.

The chain combines TRBV2 with TRBJ2-7, with no clear D. Germline values: CDR1 SNHLY, CDR2 FYNNEI. The CDR3 has 13 residues. Deletions cut 6 bases from V and 3 bases from J, with 12 bases between. CDR3: CASRDGLNYEQYF. The CDR3 region has the DNA TGTGCCAGCAGAGACGGGTTGAACTACGAGCAGTACTTC.

The chain carries TRBV7-6 and TRBJ2-1, with 10 nucleotides matching TRBD1. The germline V gene encodes CDR1 SGHVS and CDR2 FNYEAQ. Trimming cost V 1 base and J 8 bases; bases outside gene matches: 2. The CDR3 is 14 residues long. The CDR3 here is CASSLGDRGYEQFF. CDR3 DNA: TGTGCCAGCAGCTTAGGGGACAGGGGTTATGAGCAGTTCTTC.

This chain uses TRBV15 with TRBJ2-5; D is unclear. The CDR3 has 13 amino acids. Trimming pared 1 base from V and 5 bases from J, leaving 8 bases between. Germline lookup yields CDR1 LNHNV and CDR2 YYDKDF (reference sequence). CDR3 sequence: CATSRGVLETQYF. CDR3 DNA sequence: TGTGCCACCAGCAGAGGCGTGTTGGAGACCCAGTACTTC.

This clone was counted only a few times. J is TRBJ2-7 and V is TRBV4-2, with 9 bases lining up with TRBD2. V was clipped by 0 bases and J by 1 base; unmatched bases: 4. Germline loops: CDR1 LGHNA, CDR2 YNFKEQ. The CDR3 is 16 amino acids. Written as DNA, the CDR3 is TGTGCCAGCAGCCAAGATGGGACTAGCTGGTCCTACGAGCAGTACTTC. This encodes CASSQDGTSWSYEQYF.